The 14 T cell receptor beta chains listed next were all sequenced from one sample in a study of CD8+ T cells in alopecia areata. This sample's treatment: oral pan-JAK inhibitor, 5-10 mg twice daily. RNA extraction was followed by reverse transcription into cDNA, which acted as the sequencing template. Generated by immunoSEQ multiplex PCR, the TCRdb table keeps only in-frame clones and is missing some. The sample carries around 100,000 clones, about 40% recorded once. The starting material was CD8+ T cells sorted from blood, obtained at week 24, from a patient treated with tofacitinib. These receptors were taken from a human donor with alopecia areata.

In this sample, this clone turned up a few times. The chain carries TRBV27 and TRBJ2-4, with D possibly TRBD2 on 5 matching bases. From germline, CDR1 is MNHEY and CDR2 SMNVEV (reference sequence). The V gene lost 4 bases and the J gene lost 0 bases, with 16 bases spanning the gap. This CDR3 has 17 amino acids. The CDR3 here is CASSSLAEGLAKNIQYF. The CDR3 bases are TGTGCCAGCAGTTCTCTAGCTGAGGGCCTAGCCAAAAACATTCAGTACTTC.

This clone has a handful of counts. The chain couples TRBV29-1 to TRBJ1-2, with D perhaps matching TRBD1 (6 bases). V was trimmed by 5 bases and J by 1 base, leaving 8 bases between them. CDR1 and CDR2 (germline): SQVTM, ANQGSEA. The CDR3 length is 12 residues. CDR3 coding DNA: TGCAGCGTTAGGGGGGATAACTATGGCTACACCTTC. This translates into CSVRGDNYGYTF.

This clone turned up a few times. V is TRBV6-1 and J is TRBJ2-1; possibly TRBD2 for D (5 bases). The germline gives CDR1 MNHNS, CDR2 SASEGT. The CDR3 runs to 17 residues. The germline V and J ends were trimmed by 0 bases and 0 bases, with 12 bases remaining between them. CDR3 DNA sequence: TGTGCCAGCAGTGAAGCGCTTGAGCGGAGCTCCTACAATGAGCAGTTCTTC. It encodes CASSEALERSSYNEQFF.

The chain recombines TRBV27 with TRBJ2-1; 13 positions match TRBD2. CDR1 is MNHEY and CDR2 is SMNVEV in the germline V gene (reference sequence). The CDR3 has 15 residues. With 5 bases clipped from V and 8 bases from J, the junction kept 6 bases outside the gene matches. CDR3 in amino acids: CASSNRLAGGHEQFF. CDR3 sequence (DNA): TGTGCCAGCAGTAACAGACTAGCGGGAGGTCATGAGCAGTTCTTC.

The chain employs TRBV6-5 and TRBJ2-2, with TRBD2 as a possible D gene (5 bases). Germline V CDR1 and CDR2: MNHEY, SVGAGI. Between the trimmed V and J ends, which lost 6 bases and 6 bases, there was a span of 11 bases. This CDR3 contains 13 residues. The CDR3 DNA sequence: TGTGCCAGCAGCAAAGAGGGAGCCGGGGAGCTGTTTTTT. This sequence encodes CASSKEGAGELFF.

The chain carries TRBV27 and TRBJ2-5; 11 bases agree with TRBD2. The germline gives CDR1 MNHEY, CDR2 SMNVEV (reference sequence). V dropped 10 bases and J dropped 4; count of bases not matched to a gene: 5. CDR3 size: 13 residues. This CDR3 reads CATGGLAGETQYF. The CDR3 DNA sequence: TGTGCCACTGGAGGACTAGCGGGAGAGACCCAGTACTTC.

The gene calls are TRBV11-2 and TRBJ2-7; maybe TRBD1 (8 bases). V was clipped by 5 bases and J by 4 bases, with 18 bases between them. Germline CDR1 reads SGHAT; CDR2 reads FQNNGV. The CDR3 is made up of 15 amino acids. For the CDR3, the DNA is TGTGCCAGCAGCGCACAGGGGGAGGGGAGATACGAGCAGTACTTC. This codes for CASSAQGEGRYEQYF.

The table lists this clone with a count of one. The V gene is TRBV10-3, the J gene TRBJ2-7; D remains ambiguous. V lost 7 bases, J lost 4 bases, and 14 bases lay in between. Germline values: CDR1 ENHRY, CDR2 SYGVKD. The CDR3 loop spans 13 amino acids. The CDR3 region is CAINAGPLYEQYF. The CDR3 region has the DNA TGTGCCATCAACGCCGGCCCCCTGTACGAGCAGTACTTC.

The chain combines TRBV29-1 with TRBJ1-2; D gene ambiguous. Trimming pared 3 bases from V and 8 bases from J, leaving 10 bases between. The CDR3 runs to 11 residues. The germline V gene has CDR1 SQVTM and CDR2 ANQGSEA. CDR3 in amino acids: CSVDGLVGYTF. The CDR3 DNA is TGCAGCGTTGACGGCCTAGTGGGCTACACCTTC.

The chain joins TRBV7-9 to TRBJ2-7; 7 nucleotides match TRBD2. Germline V lookup: CDR1 SEHNR, CDR2 FQNEAQ (reference sequence). J lost 2 bases, V lost 3 bases, and 1 base had no gene match. The CDR3 is made up of 13 amino acids. The chain's CDR3 is CASSLRGTYEQYF. The CDR3 DNA reads TGTGCCAGCAGCTTGCGGGGGACCTACGAGCAGTACTTC.

A remark on this clone: A junction boundary mismatches the germline segment, possibly from a read error. The V gene is TRBV25-1, the J gene TRBJ2-7; D not resolved. The CDR3 loop spans 12 amino acids. Germline lookup yields CDR1 MGHDK and CDR2 SYGVNS. This CDR3 reads CASSEGGYEQCF. DNA for the CDR3: TGTGCCAGCAGTGAGGGCGGCTACGAGCAGTGCTTC.

The chain recombines TRBV23-1 with TRBJ2-2; D is undetermined. TRBV23-1 is an open reading frame, and its role is uncertain. CDR3 length equals 13 residues. The ends were cut back, 0 bases at V and 6 bases at J, with 5 bases in the middle. The CDR3 nucleotides read TGCGCCAGCAGTCAATCGGACGCCGGGGAGCTGTTTTTT. Protein sequence: CASSQSDAGELFF.

The V call is TRBV29-1, the J call TRBJ2-1; TRBD2 matches at 8 bases. Trimming cost V 5 bases and J 2 bases; bases outside gene matches: 8. The CDR3 consists of 15 residues. The germline V gene encodes CDR1 SQVTM and CDR2 ANQGSEA. CDR3 residues: CSVNPGLVAYNEQFF. The CDR3 region has the DNA TGCAGCGTTAACCCGGGACTAGTAGCCTACAATGAGCAGTTCTTC.

This chain joins TRBV29-1 and TRBJ1-2; D not certain. The germline gives CDR1 SQVTM, CDR2 ANQGSEA. There are 12 residues in the CDR3. V was shortened by 3 bases and J by 3 bases, with 8 bases between the two germline ends. CDR3 sequence reads: CSVDAGHYGYTF. The CDR3 region has the DNA TGCAGCGTTGATGCCGGGCACTATGGCTACACCTTC.